This T cell receptor beta chain came from a study of brain metastases from non-small cell lung cancer. The CDR3 is 15 residues long. Per germline, CDR1 SGDLS and CDR2 YYNGEE. The J segment lost 7 bases and the V segment lost 3 bases, leaving 7 bases of the junction unmatched. Notes on the study in general: Compared with primary tumors, brain metastases showed less T-cell infiltration. TCR repertoires overlapped largely between brain metastases and matched primaries. In 60% to 70% of brain metastases, T-cell clones were expanded compared with matched primary tumors.

The data were produced by immunoSEQ multiplex PCR, yet TCRdb's version contains in-frame clones alone and is incomplete. The table includes several thousand clones, roughly 85% detected once. Comments on this clone: Its target is not known.

The V gene is TRBV9, the J gene TRBJ1-6; 7 positions match TRBD1. This TCR was sampled from a donor aged 40 or over with non-small cell lung cancer. Sequencing was performed on primary lung tumor tissue. Here the CDR3 reads CASSEGSQGNSPLHF. The CDR3 DNA is TGTGCCAGCAGCGAGGGATCACAGGGGAATTCACCCCTCCACTTT.